The 12 T cell receptor beta chains below were found in one sample sequenced in a study of blood T cells in healthy people across ages. A second PCR of 7 to 11 cycles used a sample-barcoded 5' primer and a J-beta primer mix. TCRdb redid the calling of the 5' RACE reads with MiXCR, one entry per CDR3 protein. The table has some 640,000 distinct CDR3 sequences, 49% seen once. The sample taken for sequencing was blood. Every receptor here comes from a woman aged 60-75 years in good health.

A remark on this clonotype: An end of the junction does not agree with germline; a read error may underlie this. This chain connects TRBV6-2 or TRBV6-3 to TRBJ1-1; D is uncertain. CDR3 size: 15 residues. Germline V lookup: CDR1 MNHEY, CDR2 SVGEGT. The CDR3 region is CVSSLAGRANTEAFF. The CDR3 nucleotides read TGTGTCAGCAGCTTGGCCGGGCGGGCGAACACTGAAGCTTTCTTT.

This chain links TRBV18 with TRBJ1-1; weak D call: TRBD1 (6 bases). Per germline, CDR1 KGHSH and CDR2 LQKENI. Trimming pared 5 bases from V and 1 base from J, leaving 14 bases between. This CDR3 is 15 amino acids long. CDR3 region: CASSVLRTENTEAFF. CDR3 in DNA: TGTGCCAGCTCAGTATTGAGGACAGAGAACACTGAAGCTTTCTTT.

This chain uses TRBV6-6 with TRBJ2-4; D remains ambiguous. This CDR3 contains 16 residues. Trimming shortened V by 8 bases and J by 1 base, and 18 bases separated the two germline ends. CDR1 and CDR2 (germline): MNHNY, SVGAGI (reference sequence). Here the CDR3 DNA reads TGTGCCAGCTTGAGCCGCGCAGCAGCGGCCAAAAACATTCAGTACTTC. As protein: CASLSRAAAAKNIQYF.

The genes are TRBV10-3 and TRBJ2-3, with a possible D match to TRBD1 (6 bases). Germline CDR1 ENHRY, CDR2 SYGVKD. The CDR3 is 12 residues long. V lost 11 bases, J lost 3 bases, and 12 bases lay in between. In DNA form, the CDR3 reads TGTGCCTCACAACAGGGAACAGATACGCAGTATTTT. Translating it yields CASQQGTDTQYF.

This clonotype was recorded a few times. V gene TRBV7-9 combines with J gene TRBJ1-1; the D is unclear. The CDR3 has 13 amino acids. Germline lookup yields CDR1 SEHNR and CDR2 FQNEAQ (reference sequence). V lost 3 bases and J 6 bases, leaving 11 bases between the germline ends. CDR3 bases: TGTGCCAGCAGCTTCGCACGAGGCGCTGAAGCTTTCTTT. This translates into CASSFARGAEAFF.

The rearrangement links TRBV6-1 to TRBJ2-7, with 16 bases aligning to TRBD2. CDR1 and CDR2 (germline): MNHNS, SASEGT. Unmatched junction bases numbered 6, after V lost 4 bases and J lost 3 bases. The CDR3 consists of 17 residues. The CDR3 region has the DNA TGTGCCAGCAGTGGCGGGACTAGCGGGAGGGCCGTCTACGAGCAGTACTTC. Translation gives CASSGGTSGRAVYEQYF.

The chain employs TRBV19 and TRBJ2-1; D perhaps matches TRBD2 (6 bases). The CDR3 covers 13 residues. The V end lost 7 bases, the J end lost 4 bases, and 11 bases lay between the germline ends. Germline CDR1 is LNHDA and CDR2 is SQIVND (reference sequence). CDR3 in amino acids: CASTPGVYNEQFF. The DNA of the CDR3 is TGTGCCAGTACCCCGGGGGTGTACAATGAGCAGTTCTTC.

The sample holds a few counts of this clonotype. This rearrangement joins TRBV20-1 to TRBJ2-1, with D possibly TRBD2 on 6 matching bases. The CDR3 loop spans 13 amino acids. Germline V gene sequence: CDR1 DFQATT, CDR2 SNEGSKA (reference sequence). Trimming removed 0 bases from V and 11 bases from J, with 14 bases in between. This CDR3 is CSARDQAGIKQFF. The CDR3 DNA sequence: TGCAGTGCTAGAGATCAGGCGGGGATTAAGCAGTTCTTC.

The CDR3 region has the DNA TGCGCCAGCAGCCGGGACCGGAGGAACACTGAAGCTTTCTTT. Protein sequence: CASSRDRRNTEAFF. The chain combines TRBV5-1 with TRBJ1-1, with D possibly matching TRBD1 (5 bases). Trimming stripped 4 bases from V and 1 base from J, with 11 bases between. This CDR3 is 14 amino acids long. The V gene's germline CDR1 is SGHRS and CDR2 YFSETQ.

The rearrangement uses TRBV20-1 and TRBJ1-6; D might be TRBD1 (5 bases). Germline CDR1 reads DFQATT; CDR2 reads SNEGSKA (reference sequence). With 2 bases removed from V and 4 bases from J, the gap between germline ends came to 15 bases. The CDR3 runs to 16 residues. CDR3 nucleotides: TGCAGTGCTAGAAGGGCAGGGAGCTATTATAATTCACCCCTCCACTTT. Amino acids: CSARRAGSYYNSPLHF.

The chain couples TRBV20-1 to TRBJ2-1, with D perhaps being TRBD1 or TRBD2 (5 bases each). The J call may be in error: the DNA end matches TRBJ2-7 better. The CDR3 consists of 15 residues. From germline, CDR1 is DFQATT and CDR2 SNEGSKA (reference sequence). Here the CDR3 reads CSALGRPSSYNEQYF. CDR3 sequence (DNA): TGCAGTGCTTTGGGACGGCCGAGCTCCTACAATGAGCAGTACTTC.

The sample holds one count of this clonotype. V usage is TRBV7-7 and J usage is TRBJ2-5; D is unclear. V was shortened by 4 bases and J by 11 bases, with 23 bases between the two germline ends. Germline CDR1 and CDR2: SSHAT and FNYEAQ (reference sequence). The CDR3 is 15 residues long. CDR3: CASSSSAGSYNEQYF. The CDR3 region has the DNA TGTGCCAGCAGCTCCTCGGCAGGCTCCTACAATGAGCAGTACTTC.